This TCR beta chain appears in the sequencing data of a study of blood T cell repertoires in COVID-19. Study context: Both acute and convalescent COVID-19 samples were obtained from the United States, Italy and Spain. The cDNA or gDNA used as material had been derived from T cells, B-cell-depleted T cells, or PBMCs.

This clone was seen only once. The CDR3 loop spans 17 amino acids. With V trimmed by 6 bases and J by 3 bases, 9 bases remained unmatched. Germline values: CDR1 SNHLY, CDR2 FYNNEI. In assigning cohorts, the study relied on participant-reported clinical history. All recovered Cohort 3 donors got two negative PCRs, got clearance, or saw symptom resolution. Some clones are missing from TCRdb's copy, which holds only in-frame ones; the method was immunoSEQ multiplex PCR. The table records about 200,000 clones, roughly 85% of them present only once. The sequence was obtained from a man aged 35 to 55 who had recovered from COVID-19. V gene TRBV2 combines with J gene TRBJ2-5; 14 positions match TRBD2. Sequencing used PBMCs or T cells enriched from blood (not recorded which). The CDR3 loop is CASRTPGLAGVEETQYF. The DNA for the CDR3 is TGTGCCAGCAGAACACCGGGACTAGCGGGAGTCGAAGAGACCCAGTACTTC. The full variable domain, with the rest looked up from reference TRBV2 and TRBJ2-5, is EPEVTQTPSHQVTQMGQEVILRCVPISNHLYFYWYRQILGQKVEFLVSFYNNEISEKSEIFDDQFSVERPDGSNFTLKIRSTKLEDSAMYFCASRTPGLAGVEETQYFGPGTRLLVL.